Each of the 24 T cell receptor beta chains below was sequenced from the same sample in a study of cytomegalovirus exposure and HLA in healthy donors. In the PCR, 60 Vbeta and 13 Jbeta primers were used. TCRdb's copy holds only in-frame clones and misses some; the assay was immunoSEQ multiplex PCR. The table lists over 100,000 clones, 74% of them singletons, with 2% to 2.5% in the top ten. Material for sequencing was PBMCs. The receptors derive from a human donor in good health.

The sample holds a few counts of this clone. V and J are TRBV9 and TRBJ1-1, with D hard to call. The CDR3 sequence is 14 residues long. Germline assignment: CDR1 SGDLS and CDR2 YYNGEE. Trimming pared 1 base from V and 0 bases from J, leaving 7 bases between. DNA of the CDR3: TGTGCCAGCAGCGTAATGGGCATGAACACTGAAGCTTTCTTT. Its protein product is CASSVMGMNTEAFF.

The chain employs TRBV4-2 and TRBJ2-1; tentatively, D is TRBD1 (6 bases). V lost 4 bases and J lost 6, with 13 bases in between. The CDR3 extends over 14 amino acids. The germline gives CDR1 LGHNA, CDR2 YNFKEQ. The CDR3 bases are TGTGCCAGCAGCCCCCAGGGGCAAGGCAATGAGCAGTTCTTC. Translated, it gives CASSPQGQGNEQFF.

This clone was detected once. The chain is built from TRBV6-5 and TRBJ2-3, with 11 bases fitting TRBD2. The J segment lost 5 bases and the V segment lost 8 bases, leaving 9 bases of the junction unmatched. The CDR3 loop spans 15 amino acids. Germline V lookup: CDR1 MNHEY, CDR2 SVGAGI. The CDR3 region has the DNA TGTGCCAGCGGGGACGTAGCGGGGGGGAAAGATACGCAGTATTTT. As protein: CASGDVAGGKDTQYF.

This chain connects TRBV27 to TRBJ2-4; D is unclear. CDR3 length: 14 amino acids. The germline gives CDR1 MNHEY, CDR2 SMNVEV (reference sequence). The V gene lost 3 bases and the J gene lost 2 bases, with 8 bases spanning the gap. The CDR3 bases are TGTGCCAGCAGTTTGGCGGCCACCAAAAACATTCAGTACTTC. It yields the protein CASSLAATKNIQYF.

This chain connects TRBV6-1 to TRBJ1-5; the match to TRBD1 covers 7 bases. This CDR3 has 16 amino acids. Germline lookup yields CDR1 MNHNS and CDR2 SASEGT. Trimming at V came to 0 bases and at J to 3 bases, leaving 5 bases not matched to a gene. CDR3 coding DNA: TGTGCCAGCAGTGAAGCCCCGACAGGGCTCAATCAGCCCCAGCATTTT. Its translation: CASSEAPTGLNQPQHF.

The V call is TRBV28, the J call TRBJ2-7; D gene ambiguous. The V and J ends lost 6 bases and 3 bases respectively, with 9 bases between them. CDR3 length equals 12 residues. Germline values: CDR1 MDHEN, CDR2 SYDVKM. CDR3 protein: CASSYIGYEQYF. The CDR3 DNA follows: TGTGCCAGCAGCTATATTGGCTACGAGCAGTACTTC.

This chain joins TRBV18 and TRBJ2-7; tentatively, D is TRBD1 (5 bases). Looked up from germline, CDR1 is KGHSH and CDR2 is LQKENI. The CDR3 has 15 residues. Trimming pared 2 bases from V and 2 bases from J, leaving 13 bases between. The CDR3 spells CASSPNSGQTYEQYF. The CDR3 DNA follows: TGTGCCAGCTCACCAAATAGTGGACAAACCTACGAGCAGTACTTC.

The gene calls are TRBV19 and TRBJ2-6; 8 bases line up with TRBD1. J was trimmed by 0 bases and V by 5 bases; bases with no gene match: 3. Germline V lookup: CDR1 LNHDA, CDR2 SQIVND (reference sequence). The CDR3 runs to 16 residues. The chain's CDR3 is CASSDRGGSGANVLTF. For the CDR3, the DNA is TGTGCCAGTAGTGACAGGGGAGGCTCTGGGGCCAACGTCCTGACTTTC.

The chain couples TRBV6-5 to TRBJ2-7; 7 bases line up with TRBD1. Germline values: CDR1 MNHEY, CDR2 SVGAGI. The CDR3 runs 14 residues. J was trimmed by 6 bases and V by 6 bases; bases with no gene match: 11. The DNA for the CDR3 is TGTGCCAGCAGGATGACAGGGACCTTCAGCGAGCAGTACTTC. This codes for CASRMTGTFSEQYF.

The J gene is TRBJ1-4, the V gene TRBV6-5, with D possibly being TRBD1 (6 bases). Trimming left V 6 bases short and J 5 bases short, with 13 bases between. The CDR3 has 14 residues. CDR1 is MNHEY, CDR2 SVGAGI, per germline. DNA for the CDR3: TGTGCCAGCAGCCAGACAGGAAAAAATGAAAAACTGTTTTTT. This gives the protein CASSQTGKNEKLFF.

V and J are TRBV5-1 and TRBJ1-4, with a possible D match to TRBD1 (6 bases). Germline lookup yields CDR1 SGHRS and CDR2 YFSETQ. CDR3 size: 14 residues. The germline V and J ends were trimmed by 7 bases and 1 base, with 11 bases remaining between them. CDR3 coding DNA: TGCGCCAGCGGGGAACAGGGAACTAATGAAAAACTGTTTTTT. Its protein product is CASGEQGTNEKLFF.

The rearrangement links TRBV7-2 to TRBJ2-4, with D perhaps TRBD1 (5 bases). CDR3 size: 12 residues. The V end was cut by 3 bases, the J end by 6 bases, with 6 bases between. CDR1 and CDR2 from the germline V gene are SGHTA and FQGNSA. The CDR3 spells CASSFQGNIQYF. The CDR3 DNA reads TGTGCCAGCAGCTTTCAGGGAAACATTCAGTACTTC.

The chain couples TRBV4-3 to TRBJ2-2; D not certain. The CDR3 has 14 amino acids. V lost 1 base, J lost 1 base, and 4 bases lay in between. CDR1 and CDR2 from the germline V gene are LGHNA and YSLEER. CDR3 in amino acids: CASSQGQNTGELFF. The CDR3 DNA sequence: TGCGCCAGCAGCCAAGGGCAGAACACCGGGGAGCTGTTTTTT.

This clone was seen more than once but under ten times. This CDR3 is CAWTRGQWNEQFF. CDR3 DNA: TGTGCCTGGACCAGGGGGCAGTGGAATGAGCAGTTCTTC. The chain has TRBV30 and TRBJ2-1; 8 positions match TRBD1. Germline CDR1 is GTSNPN and CDR2 is SVGIG (reference sequence). CDR3 length equals 13 residues. The trim removed 4 bases at V and 7 bases at J, leaving 6 bases unmatched. Drawing the rest from reference TRBV30 and TRBJ2-1, the complete variable domain is SQTIHQWPATLVQPVGSPLSLECTVEGTSNPNLYWYRQAAGRGLQLLFYSVGIGQISSEVPQNLSASRPQDRQFILSSKKLLLSDSGFYLCAWTRGQWNEQFFGPGTRLTVL.

The chain has TRBV2 and TRBJ1-6; D perhaps matches TRBD1 (5 bases). Trimming stripped 2 bases from V and 9 bases from J, with 17 bases between. This CDR3 has 16 residues. Per the germline V gene, CDR1 is SNHLY and CDR2 is FYNNEI. CDR3 DNA: TGTGCCAGCAGTGAACGCTGGGGGGGGTCGGGTTCACCCCTCCACTTT. Encoded protein: CASSERWGGSGSPLHF.

The V and J genes are TRBV7-8 and TRBJ2-5; D is uncertain. CDR3 length: 14 residues. V lost 1 base and J 14 bases, leaving 20 bases between the germline ends. The germline V gene encodes CDR1 SGHVS and CDR2 FQNEAQ. CDR3 sequence (DNA): TGTGCCAGCAGCTTAGAGGTAGCAGTAGCCTCCAGTTACTTC. Protein product: CASSLEVAVASSYF.

This clone was seen more than once but under ten times. The gene calls are TRBV14 and TRBJ2-7; tentatively, D is TRBD2 (5 bases). V gave up 4 bases and J gave up 7 bases, with 11 bases separating them. Germline CDR1 is SGHDN and CDR2 is FVKESK. CDR3 length equals 12 residues. CDR3 bases: TGTGCCAGCAGCCCCCTAGCTGGGGAGCAGTACTTC. Encoded protein: CASSPLAGEQYF.

This clone has only one observation. The rearrangement links TRBV27 to TRBJ2-1; 8 nucleotides align to TRBD2. This CDR3 region has 12 residues. Trimming at V came to 6 bases and at J to 14 bases, leaving 9 bases not matched to a gene. Per germline, CDR1 MNHEY and CDR2 SMNVEV (reference sequence). DNA of the CDR3: TGTGCCAGCAGCCTAGCGGGTCAAGTGGAGTTCTTC. It is translated as CASSLAGQVEFF.

The CDR3 loop reads CASSPGDRLSTDTQYF. The CDR3 DNA follows: TGTGCCAGCAGCCCCGGGGACAGGCTTAGCACAGATACGCAGTATTTT. The genes are TRBV7-9 and TRBJ2-3; 8 bases fit TRBD1. Germline trimming cut 5 bases from V and 0 bases from J; bases unmatched to any gene: 7. The CDR3 runs to 16 residues. Germline V gives CDR1 SEHNR, CDR2 FQNEAQ (reference sequence).

This chain connects TRBV5-4 to TRBJ1-1, with D maybe TRBD1 (5 bases). Per the germline V gene, CDR1 is SGHNT and CDR2 is YYREEE (reference sequence). V gave up 4 bases and J gave up 1 base, with 11 bases separating them. The CDR3 is 14 amino acids. The CDR3 region is CASSRGGQNTEAFF. The CDR3 DNA reads TGTGCCAGCAGCCGGGGGGGTCAGAACACTGAAGCTTTCTTT.

This clone was picked up a small number of times. CDR3 bases: TGCGCCAGCAGCTCACATTTGACAGCCAATGAGCAGTTCTTC. It encodes CASSSHLTANEQFF. The chain links TRBV4-3 to TRBJ2-1; a weak D match, TRBD1 (5 bases). The germline gives CDR1 LGHNA, CDR2 YSLEER. The CDR3 length is 14 residues. The V and J ends lost 5 bases and 6 bases respectively, with 14 bases between them.

The chain is built from TRBV5-1 and TRBJ1-1; 7 bases fit TRBD1. V lost 4 bases to trimming and J lost 0 bases; unmatched junction nucleotides: 6. This CDR3 contains 15 residues. Germline CDR1 and CDR2: SGHRS and YFSETQ. DNA for the CDR3: TGCGCCAGCAGCCCTACGGGACAGCTGAACACTGAAGCTTTCTTT. It yields the protein CASSPTGQLNTEAFF.

This clone has a single count. The V call is TRBV18, the J call TRBJ2-5; D not certain. Germline V gene data show CDR1 as KGHSH and CDR2 as LQKENI. V dropped 2 bases and J dropped 1 base, with 11 bases sitting between them. The CDR3 is 15 residues long. CDR3 nucleotides: TGTGCCAGCTCACCAGATTTTCGCAGCCAAGAGACCCAGTACTTC. Translating it yields CASSPDFRSQETQYF.

This CDR3 reads CATTETGLNSPLHF. Here the CDR3 DNA reads TGTGCCACCACTGAGACAGGCCTCAATTCACCCCTCCACTTT. V and J are TRBV15 and TRBJ1-6; TRBD1 might be the D (6 bases). This CDR3 has 14 residues. Germline CDR1 LNHNV, CDR2 YYDKDF (reference sequence). Trimming took off 7 bases at V and 7 bases at J, with 14 bases between the two ends.